This T cell receptor (beta chain) stems from a study of graft-versus-host responses after intestinal transplantation (dated by TCRdb to the early 2020s). For context, the study as a whole: Recipients received multivisceral, liver-intestinal, or isolated intestinal transplants. All recipients received anti-thymocyte globulin induction followed by maintenance tacrolimus and steroids for around three years. To identify alloreactive clones, pre-transplant mixed lymphocyte reaction products were sequenced and then compared with unstimulated pre-transplant donor and recipient T cells. Bulk TCR-beta CDR3 sequencing was used to track graft-versus-host and host-versus-graft alloreactive T cell clones in the graft, circulation and bone marrow after intestinal transplantation. The cohort enrolled 20 to 25 intestinal transplant recipients including one retransplant, and a few patients lacking pretransplant specimens were excluded. Rather than being sequenced by the commercial service, samples from a few later patients were sequenced in-house on an Illumina MiSeq and processed with MiXCR. A peak of at least 4% donor T cells among recipient peripheral blood mononuclear cells was the definition used for donor T cell macrochimerism. Here is what the overall study found, with its caveats: Conclusions were limited by the relatively low number and heterogeneity of intestinal transplant patients. GvH clones were detected in recipient bone marrow, and some of these GvH clones were observed earlier in ileal mucosa or blood, consistent with an intestinal mucosal origin. High GvH to HvG T cell clonal ratios were observed in the allografts of patients with donor T cell macrochimerism. Peak levels of circulating GvH clones were associated with declines in HvG clones early after transplant.

A note on this clone: Its binding antigen is unknown. No clone much larger than this one lies a single base away; base qualities are absent.

The CDR3 runs 14 residues from the cysteine to the phenylalanine. The only DNA kept is the CDR3, 42 bases in frame from the first base. Trimming leaves V shorter by 6 bases and J shorter by 5 bases, with the junction holding 8 bases beyond the gene matches. CDR1 is given as SGHRS and CDR2 as YFSETQ, both from the germline V gene. The sample's time point label is to be understood as: cells obtained before transplantation from donor or recipient. CD3+CD4+ and CD3+CD8+ populations were FACS-sorted from unstimulated pre-transplant donor and recipient cells taken from spleen or lymph nodes. Preparation of the library involved the immunoSEQ multiplex PCR assay. In most patients, genomic DNA was isolated using the Qiagen DNeasy Blood and Tissue Kit and sent frozen to Adaptive Biotechnologies for TCR sequencing. Adaptive Biotechnologies carried out high-throughput TCR-beta CDR3 sequencing of genomic DNA for most patients. Concerning the study's data processing: TCR sequencing data for around 19 patients were retrieved from Adaptive's ImmunoSEQ software; three other patients were processed with MiXCR and VDJtools. To correct CD4 versus CD8 sorting errors, any sequence found in both subsets at a frequency ratio below 5:1 was removed. Because the origin of CDR3 nucleotide sequences shared between donor and recipient could not be assigned, those sequences were removed. Alloreactive clones required at least 2-fold expansion over unstimulated cells and minimum CFSE-low frequency of 0.002% (template counts) or 0.001% (read counts). A clone was considered mappable if detected in the sequenced pre-transplant spleen, lymph node, or MLR CFSE-low populations of the donor or recipient. Cumulative frequency of alloreactive clones was calculated as a percentage of all sequences weighted by copy number. In its TCRdb copy, this immuneACCESS table keeps in-frame sequences only and misses some clones. Where compared with another copy, unresolved V genes explain less than half of these, and the others have no known cause. V and J calls and clone size are copied from that table; D and trimming were computed from the DNA. The sample contains roughly 64,000 clones, roughly 90% of them found a single time. The biggest ten clones account for approximately 1.5% of the sample.

The sequence was collected from a human donor who was the organ donor for an intestinal transplant. The sample consisted of unstimulated CD8+ T cells sorted from spleen or lymph node cells, taken before transplant. The chain links TRBV5-1 with TRBJ2-3, with 8 central nucleotides matching TRBD2. CDR3 loop: CASTTGGGEDTQYF. The DNA sequence follows: TGCGCCAGCACAACCGGGGGGGGAGAAGATACGCAGTATTTT.